There are many counts of the clone carrying this T cell receptor beta chain. The data derive from a study of T cells in Graves' hyperthyroidism and ophthalmopathy. Amplification of TCR beta CDR3 regions used RNA as the template. RT-PCR in the first round (using the HTBI primer set) targeted the TCR CDR3. MiXCR was run by TCRdb on the multiplex PCR reads, yielding one entry per CDR3 protein. This sample has some 500,000 distinct CDR3 sequences; roughly 14% occur once, and the top ten carry around a sixth. The V gene's germline CDR1 is MNHNS and CDR2 SASEGT. V shed 7 bases and J shed 1 base, with 13 bases lying between them. This CDR3 contains 14 residues.

The specimen was blood. This receptor was identified in a young woman with Graves' hyperthyroidism. The chain couples TRBV6-1 to TRBJ1-1, with D hard to call. The CDR3 region is CASTVLRPNTEAFF. In DNA form, the CDR3 reads TGTGCCAGCACGGTCCTGCGCCCGAACACTGAAGCTTTCTTT.